This T cell receptor beta chain was recovered during a study of CD8 T cells in Susac syndrome. Negative isolation yielded CD4+ and CD8+ T cells, and FACS enriched TEMRA cells. Per the germline V gene, CDR1 is SGHNT and CDR2 is YYREEE (reference sequence). The CDR3 contains 15 residues. The germline V and J ends were trimmed by 6 bases and 2 bases, with 17 bases remaining between them. Random hexamers primed reverse transcription of about 0.5 to 1 ug RNA. Coverage of TCR beta CDR3 amplification by immunoSEQ multiplex PCR extended to 54 Vbeta and 13 Jbeta. TCRdb processed the immunoSEQ multiplex PCR reads anew with MiXCR; each CDR3 protein has one entry. The sample has around 120,000 distinct CDR3 sequences; roughly 94% are singletons.

This rearrangement joins TRBV5-4 to TRBJ1-2, with D tentatively TRBD1 (6 bases). Specimen: CD4+ T cells from PBMCs. This receptor was identified in a human donor with multiple sclerosis. This chain's CDR3 is CASIDPDRQNYGYTF. The CDR3, as DNA: TGTGCCAGCATCGATCCTGACAGGCAAAACTATGGCTACACCTTC.